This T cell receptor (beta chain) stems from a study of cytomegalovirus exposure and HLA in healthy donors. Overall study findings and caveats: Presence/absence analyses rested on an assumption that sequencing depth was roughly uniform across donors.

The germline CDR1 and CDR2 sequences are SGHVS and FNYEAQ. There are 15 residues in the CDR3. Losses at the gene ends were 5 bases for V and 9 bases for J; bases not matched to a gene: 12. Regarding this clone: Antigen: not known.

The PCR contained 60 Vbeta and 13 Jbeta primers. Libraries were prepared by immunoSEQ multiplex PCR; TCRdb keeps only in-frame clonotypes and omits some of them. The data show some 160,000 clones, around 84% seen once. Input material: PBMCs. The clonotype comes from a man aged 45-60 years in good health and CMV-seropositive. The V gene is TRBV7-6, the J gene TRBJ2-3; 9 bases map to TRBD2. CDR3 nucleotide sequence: TGTGCCAGCAGCCCGACTAGCGGAGCCGCGGGGACGCAGTATTTT. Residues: CASSPTSGAAGTQYF. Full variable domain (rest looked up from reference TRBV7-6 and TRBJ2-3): GAGVSQSPRYKVTKRGQDVALRCDPISGHVSLYWYRQALGQGPEFLTYFNYEAQQDKSGLPNDRFSAERPEGSISTLTIQRTEQRDSAMYRCASSPTSGAAGTQYFGPGTRLTVL.